This entry concerns a single TCR beta chain. CDR3 length: 16 residues. V lost 4 bases to trimming and J lost 13 bases; unmatched junction nucleotides: 13. CDR1 is LGHNA, CDR2 YNFKEQ, per germline. The entry originates in a study of blood T cell repertoires in COVID-19. Original handling: Reference gene primer amplification in the assay estimated nucleated cell counts. Libraries were prepared by immunoSEQ multiplex PCR; TCRdb keeps only in-frame clonotypes and omits some of them. V and J calls and clone size are as listed in that table; D and trimming were resolved from the DNA. This sample carries 150,000 to 200,000 clones, about three quarters of them seen once, and the ten largest clones take about 3%.

Sequencing was done on a sample of peripheral blood. V usage is TRBV4-2 and J usage is TRBJ2-4, with 13 bases fitting TRBD2. This sequence was found in a man between 65 and 80 years old with acute or convalescent COVID-19. The CDR3 loop is CASSPGLRTSGSSQYF. The CDR3 DNA reads TGTGCCAGCAGCCCGGGCCTTAGGACTAGCGGGAGTTCGCAGTACTTC.